Below, 18 T cell receptor beta chains from the same sample are listed, as sequenced in a study of blood T cell repertoires in COVID-19. Generated by immunoSEQ multiplex PCR, the TCRdb table keeps only in-frame clones and is missing some. The table lists some 490,000 clones, 75% to 90% of them singletons. Sample: peripheral blood. These receptors were obtained from a human donor in a cohort sampled during active COVID-19.

This sequence joins TRBV2 and TRBJ1-4; 7 bases align to TRBD1. The CDR3 loop spans 14 amino acids. The trim removed 5 bases at V and 7 bases at J, leaving 7 bases unmatched. Germline CDR1 SNHLY, CDR2 FYNNEI. CDR3 loop: CASSPDRRSEKLFF. CDR3 in DNA: TGTGCCAGCAGTCCGGACAGGAGGAGTGAAAAACTGTTTTTT.

The genes are TRBV9 and TRBJ1-2; TRBD1 aligns across 9 bases. This CDR3 has 15 residues. After removal of 4 bases from V and 2 bases from J, the junction contained 6 bases not matched to a gene. Germline V CDR1 and CDR2: SGDLS, YYNGEE. CDR3 nucleotides: TGTGCCAGCAGCTTTGGGACAGGGCACAACTATGGCTACACCTTC. Translating it yields CASSFGTGHNYGYTF.

This clone has a handful of counts. The chain employs TRBV5-1 and TRBJ2-1, with 11 positions matching TRBD1. CDR3 size: 18 residues. V trimming: 0 bases; J trimming: 4 bases; junction bases outside the gene matches: 9. Germline CDR1 SGHRS, CDR2 YFSETQ. The CDR3 DNA is TGCGCCAGCAGCTTGGCCACCCTCGGGACAGGGGGTTACAATGAGCAGTTCTTC. Translation: CASSLATLGTGGYNEQFF. Based on the CDR3 plus reference TRBV5-1 and TRBJ2-1, the full variable domain is KAGVTQTPRYLIKTRGQQVTLSCSPISGHRSVSWYQQTPGQGLQFLFEYFSETQRNKGNFPGRFSGRQFSNSRSEMNVSTLELGDSALYLCASSLATLGTGGYNEQFFGPGTRLTVL.

The CDR3 DNA sequence: TGTGCCAGCGATAGGGGTTGGAATGAAAAACTGTTTTTT. Translated: CASDRGWNEKLFF. This chain links TRBV30 with TRBJ1-4, with a possible D match to TRBD1 (5 bases). This CDR3 spans 13 amino acids. V lost 8 bases and J lost 5, with 15 bases in between. Germline V gene data show CDR1 as GTSNPN and CDR2 as SVGIG (reference sequence).

V and J are TRBV7-9 and TRBJ2-2, with 8 bases matching TRBD2. The germline V gene encodes CDR1 SEHNR and CDR2 FQNEAQ (reference sequence). CDR3 length: 15 amino acids. V lost 5 bases to trimming and J lost 3 bases; unmatched junction nucleotides: 5. CDR3: CASSAGGVDTGELFF. The CDR3 nucleotides read TGTGCCAGCAGCGCCGGGGGGGTTGACACCGGGGAGCTGTTTTTT. Filled out from reference TRBV7-9 and TRBJ2-2, the complete variable domain reads DTGVSQNPRHKITKRGQNVTFRCDPISEHNRLYWYRQTLGQGPEFLTYFQNEAQLEKSRLLSDRFSAERPKGSFSTLEIQRTEQGDSAMYLCASSAGGVDTGELFFGEGSRLTVL.

The genes are TRBV7-9 and TRBJ2-5; D may be TRBD2 (5 bases). Trimming took off 3 bases at V and 0 bases at J, with 11 bases between the two ends. The CDR3 is 15 amino acids. Germline V gives CDR1 SEHNR, CDR2 FQNEAQ (reference sequence). The CDR3 is CASSLGLGNQETQYF. CDR3 in DNA: TGTGCCAGCAGCTTGGGCCTCGGGAACCAAGAGACCCAGTACTTC. Variable domain in full (rest from reference TRBV7-9 and TRBJ2-5): DTGVSQNPRHKITKRGQNVTFRCDPISEHNRLYWYRQTLGQGPEFLTYFQNEAQLEKSRLLSDRFSAERPKGSFSTLEIQRTEQGDSAMYLCASSLGLGNQETQYFGPGTRLLVL.

The table lists this clone with a few counts. This chain uses TRBV7-3 with TRBJ1-2; D perhaps matches TRBD1 (5 bases). The germline gives CDR1 SGHTA, CDR2 FQGTGA. The CDR3 is 13 amino acids. The ends were cut back, 6 bases at V and 7 bases at J, with 15 bases in the middle. CDR3 region: CASSRGESGGYTF. The CDR3 DNA follows: TGTGCCAGCAGTCGGGGGGAGTCGGGTGGCTACACCTTC.

The chain combines TRBV6-2 or TRBV6-3 with TRBJ2-7, with TRBD2 as a possible D gene (5 bases). CDR3 length: 13 amino acids. CDR1 MNHEY and CDR2 SVGEGT come from the germline V gene. Trimming took 6 bases from V and 6 from J, leaving 15 bases between them. In DNA, the CDR3 is TGTGCCAGCAGGCCTCCTGCTAGCTTCGAGCAGTACTTC. Its translation is CASRPPASFEQYF.

Points on this clone: The sample carries other DNA sequences with the same CDR3. V and J are TRBV18 and TRBJ1-1; 7 nucleotides line up with TRBD1. Germline V gene lookup returns CDR1 KGHSH and CDR2 LQKENI. The CDR3 contains 14 residues. J gave up 3 bases and V 1 base, and 2 bases lay outside the gene matches. The CDR3 DNA sequence: TGTGCCAGCTCACCACAGGGGGCGGACACTGAAGCTTTCTTT. Its translation: CASSPQGADTEAFF.

The V and J genes are TRBV7-9 and TRBJ2-3; 7 positions agree with TRBD2. The CDR3 is 14 residues long. V trimming: 5 bases; J trimming: 2 bases; junction bases outside the gene matches: 4. CDR1 and CDR2 from the germline V gene are SEHNR and FQNEAQ (reference sequence). The CDR3 loop is CASSGDYPTDTQYF. CDR3 DNA sequence: TGTGCCAGCAGCGGGGACTACCCCACAGATACGCAGTATTTT.

The table lists this clone with a count of one. The rearrangement joins TRBV7-6 to TRBJ1-1; TRBD1 matches 11 bases. Trimming cost V 5 bases and J 3 bases; bases outside gene matches: 8. There are 16 residues in the CDR3. Germline assignment: CDR1 SGHVS and CDR2 FNYEAQ. The CDR3 region is CASSRDRGLEYTEAFF. The CDR3 DNA follows: TGTGCCAGCAGCCGGGACAGGGGGTTAGAGTACACTGAAGCTTTCTTT.

V gene TRBV5-6 combines with J gene TRBJ2-2, with 14 bases matching TRBD2. The CDR3 is 16 residues long. V was clipped by 4 bases and J by 7 bases; unmatched bases: 6. The germline V gene encodes CDR1 SGHDT and CDR2 YYEEEE. DNA of the CDR3: TGTGCCAGCAGCAGGGGACTAGCGGGAGAAATCGGGGAGCTGTTTTTT. Translation: CASSRGLAGEIGELFF. Complete variable domain (other parts from reference TRBV5-6 and TRBJ2-2): DAGVTQSPTHLIKTRGQQVTLRCSPKSGHDTVSWYQQALGQGPQFIFQYYEEEERQRGNFPDRFSGHQFPNYSSELNVNALLLGDSALYLCASSRGLAGEIGELFFGEGSRLTVL.

This chain uses TRBV2 with TRBJ2-5, with 14 bases aligning to TRBD2. CDR1 is SNHLY and CDR2 is FYNNEI in the germline V gene. This CDR3 is 16 amino acids long. V shed 6 bases and J 5 bases; nucleotides not matched to a gene: 8. CDR3 in DNA: TGTGCCAGCAGGTCGGGGACTAGCGGGAGTTTGGAGACCCAGTACTTC. Its translation: CASRSGTSGSLETQYF. The full variable domain, with the rest looked up from reference TRBV2 and TRBJ2-5, is EPEVTQTPSHQVTQMGQEVILRCVPISNHLYFYWYRQILGQKVEFLVSFYNNEISEKSEIFDDQFSVERPDGSNFTLKIRSTKLEDSAMYFCASRSGTSGSLETQYFGPGTRLLVL.

The chain links TRBV30 to TRBJ1-2; D may be TRBD1 (5 bases). The V and J ends lost 2 bases and 5 bases respectively, with 18 bases between them. The CDR3 runs to 15 residues. Germline lookup yields CDR1 GTSNPN and CDR2 SVGIG (reference sequence). CDR3 region: CAWSRFAGPNYGYTF. DNA of the CDR3: TGTGCCTGGAGTCGCTTTGCGGGGCCCAATTATGGCTACACCTTC. The full variable domain, its missing parts supplied by reference TRBV30 and TRBJ1-2, is SQTIHQWPATLVQPVGSPLSLECTVEGTSNPNLYWYRQAAGRGLQLLFYSVGIGQISSEVPQNLSASRPQDRQFILSSKKLLLSDSGFYLCAWSRFAGPNYGYTFGSGTRLTVV.

The chain's CDR3 is CAISESSMGTGGVIKTNYGYTF. The DNA of the CDR3 is TGTGCCATCAGTGAGTCGTCAATGGGGACAGGGGGCGTTATCAAGACTAACTATGGCTACACCTTC. This rearrangement joins TRBV10-3 to TRBJ1-2; 12 positions match TRBD1. The length of the CDR3 is 22 residues. J lost 0 bases, V lost 0 bases, and 17 bases had no gene match. Germline V gene lookup returns CDR1 ENHRY and CDR2 SYGVKD.

DNA of the CDR3: TGTGCCAGCAGCGCGCGGACAGGGGGGGACTATGGCTACACCTTC. Its protein is CASSARTGGDYGYTF. The chain couples TRBV9 to TRBJ1-2; 10 nucleotides match TRBD1. The CDR3 consists of 15 residues. Germline lookup yields CDR1 SGDLS and CDR2 YYNGEE. After removal of 3 bases from V and 3 bases from J, the junction contained 5 bases not matched to a gene.

This clone was counted a single time. The chain has TRBV5-1 and TRBJ1-1; 7 bases match TRBD1. Per germline, CDR1 SGHRS and CDR2 YFSETQ. Trimming cost V 4 bases and J 5 bases; bases outside gene matches: 11. This CDR3 comprises 15 residues. CDR3 DNA sequence: TGCGCCAGCAGCCCCTATACGACAGGGAGGACTGAAGCTTTCTTT. It is translated as CASSPYTTGRTEAFF.

This clone was detected once. This chain links TRBV23-1 with TRBJ2-1; 7 bases map to TRBD2. TRBV23-1 has ORF status, its function being uncertain. This CDR3 contains 15 residues. V trimming: 4 bases; J trimming: 0 bases; junction bases outside the gene matches: 3. The CDR3, as DNA: TGCGCCAGCAGTCGCTGCGGGAGCTCCTACAATGAGCAGTTCTTC. Its protein is CASSRCGSSYNEQFF.